This TCR beta chain was documented in a study of T cell responses to AZD1222 COVID-19 vaccine. The study's findings and limits: Donors in the cohort were predominantly white British and more often female, and clonal diversity was possibly underestimated. CD4 TCRs covered the whole spike, strongest at regions 160-218 and 743-854.

The study pooled second doses at about 4 or about 12 weeks. V lost 11 bases, J lost 0 bases, and 5 bases stayed unmatched. The germline gives CDR1 MDHEN, CDR2 SYDVKM. The CDR3 runs 13 residues. This clone has more than one count but fewer than ten. Its antigen is unknown. This table comes from immunoSEQ multiplex PCR, and its TCRdb copy is limited to in-frame clones, with some not included. Of more than 70,000 clones in the sample, 75% to 95% were seen once. The rearrangement uses TRBV28 and TRBJ2-7, with 9 bases matching TRBD1. The clonotype was recovered from an adult who received the AZD1222 COVID-19 vaccine. Sequences were derived from peripheral blood, sampled 28 days after the second AZD1222 dose. This chain's CDR3 is CASETGGSYEQYF. The CDR3 bases are TGTGCCTCGGAGACAGGGGGCTCCTACGAGCAGTACTTC.